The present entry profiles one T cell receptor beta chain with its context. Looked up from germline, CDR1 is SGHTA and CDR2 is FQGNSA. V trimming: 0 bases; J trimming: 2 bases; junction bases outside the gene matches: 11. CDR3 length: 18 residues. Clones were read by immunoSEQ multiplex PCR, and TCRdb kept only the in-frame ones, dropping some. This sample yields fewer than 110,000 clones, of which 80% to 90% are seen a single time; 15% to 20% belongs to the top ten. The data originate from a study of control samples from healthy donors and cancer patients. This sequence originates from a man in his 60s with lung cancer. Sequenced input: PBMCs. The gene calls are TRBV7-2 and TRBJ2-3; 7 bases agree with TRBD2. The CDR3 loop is CASSLARRGIFDTDTQYF. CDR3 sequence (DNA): TGTGCCAGCAGCTTAGCGAGGCGGGGGATTTTCGACACAGATACGCAGTATTTT. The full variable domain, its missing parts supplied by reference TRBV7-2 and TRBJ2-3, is GAGVSQSPSNKVTEKGKDVELRCDPISGHTALYWYRQSLGQGLEFLIYFQGNSAPDKSGLPSDRFSAERTGGSVSTLTIQRTQQEDSAVYLCASSLARRGIFDTDTQYFGPGTRLTVL.